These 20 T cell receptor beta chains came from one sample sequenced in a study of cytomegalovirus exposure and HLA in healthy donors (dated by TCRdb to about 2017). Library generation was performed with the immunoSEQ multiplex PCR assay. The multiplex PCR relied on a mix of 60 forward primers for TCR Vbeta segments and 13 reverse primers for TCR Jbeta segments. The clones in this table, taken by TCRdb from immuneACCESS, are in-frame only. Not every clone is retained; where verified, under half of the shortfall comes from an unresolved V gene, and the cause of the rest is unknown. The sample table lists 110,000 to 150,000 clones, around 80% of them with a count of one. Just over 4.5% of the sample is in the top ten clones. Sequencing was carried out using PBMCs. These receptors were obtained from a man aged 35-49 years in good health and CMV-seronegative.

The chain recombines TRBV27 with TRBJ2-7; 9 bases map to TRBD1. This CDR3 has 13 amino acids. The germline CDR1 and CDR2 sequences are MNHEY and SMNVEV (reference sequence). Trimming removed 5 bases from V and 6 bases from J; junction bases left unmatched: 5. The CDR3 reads CASSGQGNLEQYF. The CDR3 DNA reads TGTGCCAGCAGTGGACAGGGGAACCTCGAGCAGTACTTC.

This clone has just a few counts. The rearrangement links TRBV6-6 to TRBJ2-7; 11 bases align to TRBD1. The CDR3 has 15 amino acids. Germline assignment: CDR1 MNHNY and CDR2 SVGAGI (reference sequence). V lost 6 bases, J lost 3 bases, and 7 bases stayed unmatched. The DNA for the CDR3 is TGTGCCAGCAGGTACCATGGGACAGGGGGCTACGAGCAGTACTTC. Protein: CASRYHGTGGYEQYF.

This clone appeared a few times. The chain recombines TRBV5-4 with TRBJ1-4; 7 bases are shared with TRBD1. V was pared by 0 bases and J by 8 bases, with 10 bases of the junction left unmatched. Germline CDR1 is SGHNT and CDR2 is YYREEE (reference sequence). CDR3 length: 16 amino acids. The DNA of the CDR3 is TGTGCCAGCAGCTTGGCTCCGGACAGGTCGCTGGAAAAACTGTTTTTT. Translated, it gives CASSLAPDRSLEKLFF.

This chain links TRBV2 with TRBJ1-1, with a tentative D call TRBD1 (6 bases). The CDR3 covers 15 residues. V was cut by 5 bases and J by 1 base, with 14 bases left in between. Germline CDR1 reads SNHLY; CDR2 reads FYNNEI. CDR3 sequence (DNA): TGTGCCAGCAGTTCATCCGGGACAAGGAACACTGAAGCTTTCTTT. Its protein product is CASSSSGTRNTEAFF.

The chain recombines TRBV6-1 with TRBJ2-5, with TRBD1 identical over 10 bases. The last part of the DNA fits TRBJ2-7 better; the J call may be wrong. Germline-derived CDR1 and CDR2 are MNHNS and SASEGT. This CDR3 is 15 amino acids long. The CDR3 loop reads CASSEAGTGVYEQYF. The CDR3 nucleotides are TGTGCCAGCAGTGAAGCCGGGACAGGGGTCTACGAGCAGTACTTC.

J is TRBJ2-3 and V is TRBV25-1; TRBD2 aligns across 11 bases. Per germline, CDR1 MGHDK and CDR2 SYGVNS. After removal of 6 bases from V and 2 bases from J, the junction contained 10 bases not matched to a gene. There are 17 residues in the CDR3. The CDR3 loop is CASRTGTSGQYTDTQYF. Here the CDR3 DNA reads TGTGCCAGCAGGACCGGGACTAGCGGCCAATACACAGATACGCAGTATTTT.

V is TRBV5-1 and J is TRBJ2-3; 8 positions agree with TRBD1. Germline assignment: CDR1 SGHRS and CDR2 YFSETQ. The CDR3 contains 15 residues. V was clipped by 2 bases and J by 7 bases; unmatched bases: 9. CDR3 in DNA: TGCGCCAGCAGCTTAGCCCAGGGGGCTTTGTATACGCAGTATTTT. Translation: CASSLAQGALYTQYF.

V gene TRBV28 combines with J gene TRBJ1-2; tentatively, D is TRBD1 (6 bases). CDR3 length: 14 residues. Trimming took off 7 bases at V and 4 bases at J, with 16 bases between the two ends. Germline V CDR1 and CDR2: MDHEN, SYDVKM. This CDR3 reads CASTSTYRAYGYTF. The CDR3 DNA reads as TGTGCCAGCACCTCAACGTACAGGGCCTATGGCTACACCTTC.

For the CDR3, the DNA is TGTGCCAGTAGTATAGTGAGAAGTAGCAATCAGCCCCAGCATTTT. It translates to CASSIVRSSNQPQHF. The chain joins TRBV19 to TRBJ1-5; D is uncertain. CDR3 size: 15 residues. Trimming took off 1 base at V and 0 bases at J, with 7 bases between the two ends. Germline V gene lookup returns CDR1 LNHDA and CDR2 SQIVND (reference sequence).

Written as DNA, the CDR3 is TGTGCCAGCAGCGGGGCTGTTGGCTACACCTTC. Its protein product is CASSGAVGYTF. The rearrangement links TRBV9 to TRBJ1-2, with no clear D. The CDR3 is 11 residues long. The V gene's germline CDR1 is SGDLS and CDR2 YYNGEE. V lost 3 bases and J lost 7, with 7 bases in between.

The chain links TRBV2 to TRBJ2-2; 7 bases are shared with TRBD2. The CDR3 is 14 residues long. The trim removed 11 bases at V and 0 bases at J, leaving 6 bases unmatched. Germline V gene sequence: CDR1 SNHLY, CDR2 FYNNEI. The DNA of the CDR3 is TGTGCCCGCTCCGGGGGGTCGAACACCGGGGAGCTGTTTTTT. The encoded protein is CARSGGSNTGELFF.

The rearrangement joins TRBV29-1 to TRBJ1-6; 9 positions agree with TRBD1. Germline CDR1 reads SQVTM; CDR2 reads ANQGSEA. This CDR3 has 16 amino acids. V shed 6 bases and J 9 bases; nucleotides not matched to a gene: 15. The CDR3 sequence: CSVRDREIEGISPLHF. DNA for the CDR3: TGCAGCGTACGGGACAGGGAAATAGAAGGAATTTCACCCCTCCACTTT.

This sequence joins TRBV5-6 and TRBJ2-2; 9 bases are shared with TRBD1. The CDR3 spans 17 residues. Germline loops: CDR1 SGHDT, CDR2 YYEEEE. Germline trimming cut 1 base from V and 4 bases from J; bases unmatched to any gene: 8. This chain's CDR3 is CASSLPSQGARTGELFF. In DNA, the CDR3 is TGTGCCAGCAGCTTGCCGTCACAGGGGGCGCGCACCGGGGAGCTGTTTTTT.

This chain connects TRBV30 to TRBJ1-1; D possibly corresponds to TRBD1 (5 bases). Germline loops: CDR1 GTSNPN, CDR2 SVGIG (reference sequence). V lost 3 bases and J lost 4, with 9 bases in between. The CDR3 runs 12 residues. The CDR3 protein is CAWRGRSTEAFF. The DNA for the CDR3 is TGTGCCTGGAGGGGGCGAAGCACTGAAGCTTTCTTT.

This CDR3 is CASSLAGQGSPIAKNIQYF. The CDR3, as DNA: TGTGCCAGCAGCTTGGCGGGACAGGGCTCACCGATAGCCAAAAACATTCAGTACTTC. V is TRBV5-4 and J is TRBJ2-4; 9 bases line up with TRBD1. Germline-derived CDR1 and CDR2 are SGHNT and YYREEE (reference sequence). The ends lost 0 bases at V and 0 bases at J; junction bases unmatched: 10. CDR3 length: 19 amino acids.

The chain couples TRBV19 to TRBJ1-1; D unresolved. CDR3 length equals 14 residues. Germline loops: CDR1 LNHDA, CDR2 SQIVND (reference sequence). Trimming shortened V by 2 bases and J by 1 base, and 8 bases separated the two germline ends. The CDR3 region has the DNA TGTGCCAGTAGTATACTACCGGGGAACACTGAAGCTTTCTTT. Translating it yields CASSILPGNTEAFF.

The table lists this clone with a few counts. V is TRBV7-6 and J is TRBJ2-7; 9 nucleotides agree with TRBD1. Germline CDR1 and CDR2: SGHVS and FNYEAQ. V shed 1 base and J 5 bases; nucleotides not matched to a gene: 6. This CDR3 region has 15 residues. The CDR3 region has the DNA TGTGCCAGCAGCTTAGAGCTGGGACAGGGTCACGAGCAGTACTTC. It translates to CASSLELGQGHEQYF. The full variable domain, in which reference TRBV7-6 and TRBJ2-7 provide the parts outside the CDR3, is GAGVSQSPRYKVTKRGQDVALRCDPISGHVSLYWYRQALGQGPEFLTYFNYEAQQDKSGLPNDRFSAERPEGSISTLTIQRTEQRDSAMYRCASSLELGQGHEQYFGPGTRLTVT.

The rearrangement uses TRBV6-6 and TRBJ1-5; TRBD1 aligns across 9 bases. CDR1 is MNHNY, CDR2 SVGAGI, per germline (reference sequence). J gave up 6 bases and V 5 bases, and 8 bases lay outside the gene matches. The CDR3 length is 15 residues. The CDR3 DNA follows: TGTGCCAGCAGTATCCCGACAGGGGGGATTCAGCCCCAGCATTTT. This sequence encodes CASSIPTGGIQPQHF.

CDR3 in amino acids: CASSLVAGGLETQYF. The CDR3, as DNA: TGCGCCAGCAGCTTGGTGGCAGGGGGCTTGGAGACCCAGTACTTC. V is TRBV5-1 and J is TRBJ2-5; 8 nucleotides agree with TRBD1. CDR1 is SGHRS, CDR2 YFSETQ, per germline. The ends lost 0 bases at V and 5 bases at J; junction bases unmatched: 6. The CDR3 length is 15 residues.

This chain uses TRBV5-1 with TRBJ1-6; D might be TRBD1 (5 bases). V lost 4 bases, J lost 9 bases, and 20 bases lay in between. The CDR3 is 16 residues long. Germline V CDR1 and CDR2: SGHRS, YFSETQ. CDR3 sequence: CASSTEGTSGGSPLHF. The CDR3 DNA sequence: TGCGCCAGCAGCACCGAGGGGACGTCGGGGGGTTCACCCCTCCACTTT.